This T cell receptor (beta chain) was sequenced during a study of cytomegalovirus exposure and HLA in healthy donors. As for the study in general: Later analysis reported that the approximately 120 validation repertoires shared the platform of the roughly 680 first-cohort repertoires.

Assay used: immunoSEQ multiplex PCR; TCRdb lists only in-frame clones, some missing. The table records 200,000 or so clones, more than 80% of them present only once. The receptor was derived from a young man in good health and CMV-seropositive. What was sequenced was PBMCs.

CDR3 nucleotide sequence: TGTGCCAGCAGCTTTCCGGGACTAAGGTCCAATGAGCAGTTCTTC. The encoded protein is CASSFPGLRSNEQFF. The chain uses TRBV5-4 and TRBJ2-1, with 7 bases lining up with TRBD2. After removal of 2 bases from V and 6 bases from J, the junction contained 8 bases not matched to a gene. Germline values: CDR1 SGHNT, CDR2 YYREEE (reference sequence). The CDR3 extends over 15 amino acids. Filled out from reference TRBV5-4 and TRBJ2-1, the complete variable domain reads ETGVTQSPTHLIKTRGQQVTLRCSSQSGHNTVSWYQQALGQGPQFIFQYYREEENGRGNFPPRFSGLQFPNYSSELNVNALELDDSALYLCASSFPGLRSNEQFFGPGTRLTVL.